Included here is one T cell receptor (beta chain) sequence, with context. These data are taken from a study of blood T cell repertoires in COVID-19. About the research overall: The samples span acute and convalescent COVID-19 from the United States, Italy and Spain. The analysed material was cDNA or gDNA that came from T cells, B-cell-depleted T cells, or PBMCs.

V shed 6 bases, J shed 0 bases, and the junction held 4 bases outside the gene matches. The CDR3 loop spans 15 amino acids. Germline V gene sequence: CDR1 LNHDA, CDR2 SQIVND (reference sequence). Original processing notes: It was from reference gene primer amplification that nucleated cell counts were estimated. Libraries were prepared by immunoSEQ multiplex PCR; TCRdb keeps only in-frame clonotypes and omits some of them. The V and J calls and clone size come from that table; D and trimming were worked out from the DNA. This table holds about 130,000 clones, around 83% found once. Sequenced sample: peripheral blood. The clonotype originates from a woman aged 80 or older with acute or convalescent COVID-19. The rearrangement links TRBV19 to TRBJ1-2; 10 bases fit TRBD1. CDR3 in amino acids: CASRHGQGANYGYTF. The CDR3, as DNA: TGTGCCAGTAGACATGGACAGGGGGCTAACTATGGCTACACCTTC. The variable domain in full, with the rest retrieved from reference TRBV19 and TRBJ1-2, is DGGITQSPKYLFRKEGQNVTLSCEQNLNHDAMYWYRQDPGQGLRLIYYSQIVNDFQKGDIAEGYSVSREKKESFPLTVTSAQKNPTAFYLCASRHGQGANYGYTFGSGTRLTVV.